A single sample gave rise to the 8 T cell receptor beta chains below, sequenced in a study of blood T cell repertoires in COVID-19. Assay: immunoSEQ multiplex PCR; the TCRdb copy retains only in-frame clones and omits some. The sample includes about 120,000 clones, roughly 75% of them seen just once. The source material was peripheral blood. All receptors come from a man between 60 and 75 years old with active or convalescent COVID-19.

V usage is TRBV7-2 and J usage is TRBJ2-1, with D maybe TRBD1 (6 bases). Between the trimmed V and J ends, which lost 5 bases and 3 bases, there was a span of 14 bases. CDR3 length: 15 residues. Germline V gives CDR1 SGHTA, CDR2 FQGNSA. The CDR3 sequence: CASSPQTGVYNEQFF. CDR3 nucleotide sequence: TGTGCCAGCAGCCCCCAGACAGGAGTCTACAATGAGCAGTTCTTC.

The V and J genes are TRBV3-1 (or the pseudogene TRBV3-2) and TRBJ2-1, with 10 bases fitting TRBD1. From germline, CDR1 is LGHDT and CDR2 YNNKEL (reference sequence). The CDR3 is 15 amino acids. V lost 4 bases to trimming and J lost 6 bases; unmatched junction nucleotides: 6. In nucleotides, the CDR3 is TGTGCCAGCAGCCCCACCGGGACAGGGGTCAATGAGCAGTTCTTC. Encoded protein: CASSPTGTGVNEQFF.

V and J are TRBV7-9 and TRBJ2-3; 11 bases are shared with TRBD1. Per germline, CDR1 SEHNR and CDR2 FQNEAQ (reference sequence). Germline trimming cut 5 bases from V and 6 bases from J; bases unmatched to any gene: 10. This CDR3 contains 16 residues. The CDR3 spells CASSGGTGGSADTQYF. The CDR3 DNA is TGTGCCAGCAGCGGCGGGACAGGGGGTTCTGCCGATACGCAGTATTTT.

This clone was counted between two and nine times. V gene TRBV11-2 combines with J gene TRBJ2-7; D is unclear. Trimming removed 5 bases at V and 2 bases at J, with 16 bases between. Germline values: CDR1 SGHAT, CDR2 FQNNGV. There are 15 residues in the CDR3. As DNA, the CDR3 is TGTGCCAGCAGCGCTAACGCCGATTTAGCCTACGAGCAGTACTTC. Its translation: CASSANADLAYEQYF.

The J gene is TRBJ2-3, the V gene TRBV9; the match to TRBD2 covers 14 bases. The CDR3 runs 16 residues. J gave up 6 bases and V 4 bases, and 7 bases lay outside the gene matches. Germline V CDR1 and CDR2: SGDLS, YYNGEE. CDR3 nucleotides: TGTGCCAGCAGCCCGGGACTAGCGGGAGATTCTGATACGCAGTATTTT. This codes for CASSPGLAGDSDTQYF.

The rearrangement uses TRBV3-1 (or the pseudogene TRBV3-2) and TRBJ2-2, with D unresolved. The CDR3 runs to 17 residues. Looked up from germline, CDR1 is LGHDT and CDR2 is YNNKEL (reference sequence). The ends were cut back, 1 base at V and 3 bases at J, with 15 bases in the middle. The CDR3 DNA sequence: TGTGCCAGCAGCCAAGTACGGAGCCCGGGTGACACCGGGGAGCTGTTTTTT. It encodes CASSQVRSPGDTGELFF.

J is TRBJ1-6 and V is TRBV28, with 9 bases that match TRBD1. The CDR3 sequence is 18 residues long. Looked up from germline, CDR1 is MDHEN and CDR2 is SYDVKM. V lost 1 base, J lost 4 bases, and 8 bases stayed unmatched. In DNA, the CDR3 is TGTGCCAGCAGTTTATATCTAGGCGGGACAGGGTATAATTCACCCCTCCACTTT. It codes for CASSLYLGGTGYNSPLHF.

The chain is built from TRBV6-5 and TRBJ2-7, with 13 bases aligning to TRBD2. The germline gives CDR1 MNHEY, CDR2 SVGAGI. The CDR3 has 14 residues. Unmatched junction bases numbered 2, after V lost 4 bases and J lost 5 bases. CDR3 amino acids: CASSLLAGGHEQYF. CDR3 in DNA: TGTGCCAGCAGTTTACTAGCGGGAGGGCACGAGCAGTACTTC.